This T cell receptor beta chain was obtained from a study of cytomegalovirus exposure and HLA in healthy donors. Study-wide results and limits: In vitro assays verified that a few CMV-associated chains recognized CMV antigens specifically.

Concerning this clone itself: Its antigen is unidentified.

Germline CDR1 and CDR2: MNHEY and SVGAGI. The CDR3 extends over 13 amino acids. V lost 4 bases, J lost 7 bases, and 13 bases lay in between. The data were produced by immunoSEQ multiplex PCR, yet TCRdb's version contains in-frame clones alone and is incomplete. The data show 150,000 to 200,000 clones, around 88% seen once. Sequencing input: PBMCs. This clonotype originated in a woman aged 18 to 35 in good health and CMV-seronegative. This chain joins TRBV6-5 and TRBJ1-1; D remains ambiguous. The CDR3 is CASSSAFLSEAFF. The DNA for the CDR3 is TGTGCCAGCAGTTCAGCGTTTTTGAGTGAAGCTTTCTTT.